The entry that follows covers one T cell receptor (beta chain) sequence. Its antigen is unknown. This same CDR3 is encoded by further DNA sequences in the sample. This specimen comes from a study of shared clonotypes between healthy human individuals. Findings and caveats of the study: Clonotype sharing among donors was thought likely to change with sequencing depth. Unshared clonotypes carried lower generation probabilities than those common to all four donors.

Generated by immunoSEQ multiplex PCR, the TCRdb table keeps only in-frame clones and is missing some. This table holds over a million clones, approximately 96% found once. Germline loops: CDR1 DFQATT, CDR2 SNEGSKA (reference sequence). V was trimmed by 3 bases and J by 6 bases, leaving 6 bases between them. The CDR3 length is 11 residues. Sequencing was carried out using naive CD4+ T cells sorted from blood. Described subset: CD45RA+ positively selected. The TCR sequence derives from a man under 40 in good health. The V gene is TRBV20-1, the J gene TRBJ2-1; tentative D call: TRBD2 (5 bases). The CDR3 DNA reads TGCAGTGCTAGGAGGGCCAATGAGCAGTTCTTC. It codes for CSARRANEQFF.